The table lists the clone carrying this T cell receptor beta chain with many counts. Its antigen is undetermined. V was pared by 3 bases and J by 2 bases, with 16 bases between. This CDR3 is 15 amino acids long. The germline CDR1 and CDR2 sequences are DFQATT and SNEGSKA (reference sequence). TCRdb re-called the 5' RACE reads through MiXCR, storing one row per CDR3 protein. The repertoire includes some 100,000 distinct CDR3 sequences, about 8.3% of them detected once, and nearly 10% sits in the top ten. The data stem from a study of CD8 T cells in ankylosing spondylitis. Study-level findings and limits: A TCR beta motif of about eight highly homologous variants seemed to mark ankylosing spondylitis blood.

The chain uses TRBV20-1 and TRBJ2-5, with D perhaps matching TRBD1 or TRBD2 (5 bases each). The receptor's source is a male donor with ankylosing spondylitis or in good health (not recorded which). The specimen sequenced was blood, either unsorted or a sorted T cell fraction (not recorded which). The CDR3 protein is CSARIVGRTQETQYF. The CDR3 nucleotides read TGCAGTGCTAGGATCGTGGGACGGACGCAAGAGACCCAGTACTTC.